This T cell receptor (beta chain) was observed in a study of CD8+ T cells in alopecia areata. Study-level background: It was approximately 7-11-week-old female C3H/HeJ mice that received skin from 6-12-month-old C3H/HeJ graft donors with spontaneous alopecia. General study points: Scalp sequencing captures resident alphabeta T cells of normal skin too. Scalp lesions, especially in alopecia totalis/universalis, had higher clonality than normal scalp.

This clone was seen a handful of times. Its antigen is currently unknown. The listed genes are named as in mouse. The read halts 4 residues ahead of the CDR3 end, with the missing end drawn from the germline J gene. The same CDR3 arises from other DNA sequences in this sample as well. Isolated RNA was reverse transcribed into cDNA used as the sequencing template. Assay: immunoSEQ multiplex PCR; the TCRdb copy retains only in-frame clones and omits some. The repertoire yields 290,000 or so clones, none seen only once; the top ten contain 1.2%. Cell sorting was performed on pooled cutaneous lymph node cells with CD4, CD8alpha, NKG2D, NKG2ACE and other markers. In germline, CDR1 is NSHNY, CDR2 SYGAGN. Trimming stripped 0 bases from V and 0 bases from J, with 7 bases between. This CDR3 has 15 residues.

The rearrangement uses TRBV13-1 and TRBJ2-1, with D perhaps TRBD1 (6 bases). The TCR originated in a C3H/HeJ mouse with alopecia areata. For the strain, the MHC haplotype given is H2-k. Sequencing used CD4+ T cells sorted from a lymph node. Incomplete CDR3 DNA: TGTGCCAGCAGTGATGCAGGGGATAACTATGCT. Translation: CASSDAGDNYA. From start to end, the CDR3 is CASSDAGDNYAEQFF.